This T cell receptor (beta chain) was identified during a study of T-cell memory formation after mild COVID-19. This CDR3 comprises 16 residues. The junction had 4 bases not matched to a gene; V was cut back by 4 bases and J by 2 bases. Germline CDR1 reads SGHRS; CDR2 reads YFSETQ. Each CDR3 protein gets one entry after TCRdb re-called the 5' RACE reads with MiXCR. The sample contains 360,000 or so distinct CDR3 sequences, approximately 27% of which appear only once. The sample taken for sequencing was PBMCs or a T cell subset sorted from them (not recorded which). This chain links TRBV5-1 with TRBJ2-1, with 12 bases fitting TRBD2. The clonotype was recovered from an adult woman who had mild COVID-19 (a few samples of this study predate the infection). Cell type and time point are not known. CDR3 amino acids: CASSPTSGSTYNEQFF. The CDR3 coding sequence is TGCGCCAGCAGCCCGACTAGCGGGAGTACCTACAATGAGCAGTTCTTC.